The clone carrying this TCR beta chain showed up many times. The study made its TCR cDNA through 5'RACE template switching. That step introduced a universal primer site along with UMIs. TCRdb processed the 5' RACE reads anew with MiXCR; each CDR3 protein has one entry. The data hold about 360,000 distinct CDR3 sequences, with more than 5.5% observed a single time. The germline V gene has CDR1 MGHDK and CDR2 SYGVNS. Trimming at V came to 1 base and at J to 5 bases, leaving 19 bases not matched to a gene. This CDR3 spans 20 amino acids. This sample was included in a study of T cells after yellow fever vaccination.

The receptor's source is a man in his thirties or forties who received the YFV17D yellow fever vaccine. The V call is TRBV25-1, the J call TRBJ2-1, with 8 bases fitting TRBD2. Sequencing was performed on PBMCs, taken 5 days after the yellow fever booster vaccination. The CDR3, as DNA: TGTGCCAGCAGTGAATGGGGGCGGGTCAGTAGCGGGACCCGCAACAATGAGCAGTTCTTC. The encoded protein is CASSEWGRVSSGTRNNEQFF.